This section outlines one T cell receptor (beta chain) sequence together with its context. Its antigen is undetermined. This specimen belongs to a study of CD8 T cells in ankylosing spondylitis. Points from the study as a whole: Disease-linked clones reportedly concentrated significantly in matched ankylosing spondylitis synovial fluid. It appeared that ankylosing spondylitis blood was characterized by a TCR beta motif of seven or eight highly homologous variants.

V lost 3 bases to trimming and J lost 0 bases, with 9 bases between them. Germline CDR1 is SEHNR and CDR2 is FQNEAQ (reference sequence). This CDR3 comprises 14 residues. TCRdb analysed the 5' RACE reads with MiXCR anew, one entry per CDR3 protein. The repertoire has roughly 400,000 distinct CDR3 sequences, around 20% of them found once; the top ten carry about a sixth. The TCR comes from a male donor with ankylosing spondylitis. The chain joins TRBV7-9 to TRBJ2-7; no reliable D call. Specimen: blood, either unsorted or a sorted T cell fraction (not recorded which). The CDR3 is CASSFPESSYEQYF. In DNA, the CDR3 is TGTGCCAGCAGCTTCCCCGAGAGCTCCTACGAGCAGTACTTC. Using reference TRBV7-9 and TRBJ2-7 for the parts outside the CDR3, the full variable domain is DTGVSQNPRHKITKRGQNVTFRCDPISEHNRLYWYRQTLGQGPEFLTYFQNEAQLEKSRLLSDRFSAERPKGSFSTLEIQRTEQGDSAMYLCASSFPESSYEQYFGPGTRLTVT.